The rows below give T cell receptor beta chains drawn from one sample of a study of shared clonotypes between healthy human individuals. Only in-frame clones appear in the TCRdb table, and some are missing; sequencing was by immunoSEQ multiplex PCR. The table shows 2,500,000 or so clones, with around 92% occurring only once. Sequenced sample: naive CD4+ T cells from PBMCs. These receptors all stem from a man aged 18 to 30 in good health. Some clones in this sample may be carry-over from other donors' samples. Each CDR3 is given with its conserved first and last residue. Fields, in order: J gene, clone size, D gene, V gene, CDR3 protein, CDR3 DNA. A D gene is named only where the DNA matches it firmly. Size is stated for part of the rows, as once, few or many counts, or as a class when the clone is expanded.

j_gene: TRBJ2-1; abundance: .; d_gene: .; v_gene: TRBV5-4; CDR3aa: CASSSRGQSSYNEQFF; CDR3nt: TGTGCCAGCAGCTCCCGAGGGCAGAGCTCCTACAATGAGCAGTTCTTC
j_gene: TRBJ2-3; abundance: .; d_gene: TRBD2; v_gene: TRBV4-1; CDR3aa: CASSQDKRSGRTDTQYF; CDR3nt: TGCGCCAGCAGCCAAGATAAGAGGAGCGGGAGAACAGATACGCAGTATTTT
j_gene: TRBJ2-4; abundance: .; d_gene: TRBD1; v_gene: TRBV5-8; CDR3aa: CASSSGTGSPHIQYF; CDR3nt: TGTGCCAGCAGCTCAGGGACAGGGAGTCCCCACATTCAGTACTTC
j_gene: TRBJ2-1; abundance: .; d_gene: TRBD2; v_gene: TRBV5-1; CDR3aa: CASSLGLAGLYNEQFF; CDR3nt: TGCGCCAGCAGCTTGGGGCTAGCGGGACTCTACAATGAGCAGTTCTTC
j_gene: TRBJ1-5; abundance: .; d_gene: TRBD1; v_gene: TRBV4-2; CDR3aa: CASSPGQVYQPQHF; CDR3nt: TGTGCCAGCAGCCCGGGACAGGTTTATCAGCCCCAGCATTTT
j_gene: TRBJ2-5; abundance: once; d_gene: .; v_gene: TRBV4-1; CDR3aa: CASSPPPRGTQYF; CDR3nt: TGCGCCAGCAGCCCCCCTCCCCGGGGGACCCAGTACTTC
j_gene: TRBJ2-2; abundance: .; d_gene: .; v_gene: TRBV6-5; CDR3aa: CASRRWGGNTGELFF; CDR3nt: TGTGCCAGCAGGCGGTGGGGTGGGAACACCGGGGAGCTGTTTTTT
j_gene: TRBJ1-1; abundance: .; d_gene: TRBD1; v_gene: TRBV6-5; CDR3aa: CASTPTGYTEAFF; CDR3nt: TGTGCCAGCACCCCGACAGGGTACACTGAAGCTTTCTTT
j_gene: TRBJ2-7; abundance: .; d_gene: .; v_gene: TRBV9; CDR3aa: CASSPSRAFSYEQYF; CDR3nt: TGTGCCAGCAGCCCGTCGCGAGCGTTCTCCTACGAGCAGTACTTC
j_gene: TRBJ2-6; abundance: .; d_gene: .; v_gene: TRBV16; CDR3aa: CASSPAAGLSGANVLTF; CDR3nt: TGTGCCAGCAGCCCCGCAGCAGGGCTCTCTGGGGCCAACGTCCTGACTTTC
j_gene: TRBJ1-4; abundance: .; d_gene: .; v_gene: TRBV21-1; CDR3aa: CASSKVLRPQEKLFF; CDR3nt: TGTGCCAGCAGCAAAGTTCTTCGGCCACAGGAAAAACTGTTTTTT
j_gene: TRBJ2-4; abundance: .; d_gene: TRBD1; v_gene: TRBV23-1; CDR3aa: CASSQTGGEHIQYF; CDR3nt: TGCGCCAGCAGTCAAACAGGGGGCGAGCACATTCAGTACTTC
j_gene: TRBJ1-1; abundance: .; d_gene: .; v_gene: TRBV6-5; CDR3aa: CASRQGRLNTEAFF; CDR3nt: TGTGCCAGCAGACAGGGTCGCCTGAACACTGAAGCTTTCTTT
j_gene: TRBJ2-5; abundance: .; d_gene: .; v_gene: TRBV5-1; CDR3aa: CASSQMGSETQYF; CDR3nt: TGCGCCAGCAGCCAAATGGGCTCTGAGACCCAGTACTTC
j_gene: TRBJ2-3; abundance: .; d_gene: TRBD1; v_gene: TRBV7-4; CDR3aa: CASSRTGGDTQYF; CDR3nt: TGTGCCAGCAGCAGGACAGGGGGAGATACGCAGTATTTT
j_gene: TRBJ1-4; abundance: .; d_gene: .; v_gene: TRBV27; CDR3aa: CASSLEATNEKLFF; CDR3nt: TGTGCCAGCAGTTTAGAAGCAACTAATGAAAAACTGTTTTTT
j_gene: TRBJ2-3; abundance: .; d_gene: TRBD2; v_gene: TRBV5-1; CDR3aa: CASSLEGFGRRPDTQYF; CDR3nt: TGCGCCAGCAGCTTGGAGGGTTTCGGGAGGAGGCCCGATACGCAGTATTTT
j_gene: TRBJ2-7; abundance: .; d_gene: TRBD1; v_gene: TRBV2; CDR3aa: CASSDQGDSYEQYF; CDR3nt: TGTGCCAGCAGTGACCAGGGGGATTCCTACGAGCAGTACTTC
j_gene: TRBJ1-1; abundance: .; d_gene: .; v_gene: TRBV5-1; CDR3aa: CASSKQGLNTEAFF; CDR3nt: TGCGCCAGTTCCAAACAGGGCCTGAACACTGAAGCTTTCTTT
j_gene: TRBJ1-1; abundance: .; d_gene: .; v_gene: TRBV29-1; CDR3aa: CSATFPKWDTEAFF; CDR3nt: TGCAGCGCGACGTTTCCCAAATGGGACACTGAAGCTTTCTTT
j_gene: TRBJ2-4; abundance: .; d_gene: TRBD2; v_gene: TRBV28; CDR3aa: CASSPGGPSIQYF; CDR3nt: TGTGCCAGCAGCCCGGGAGGGCCTAGCATTCAGTACTTC
j_gene: TRBJ1-1; abundance: .; d_gene: .; v_gene: TRBV5-4; CDR3aa: CASSSGGVNTEAFF; CDR3nt: TGTGCCAGCAGCTCTGGGGGGGTGAACACTGAAGCTTTCTTT
j_gene: TRBJ1-1; abundance: .; d_gene: TRBD1; v_gene: TRBV6-1; CDR3aa: CASSGAQGSVGTEAFF; CDR3nt: TGTGCCAGCAGTGGAGCACAGGGGTCGGTGGGCACTGAAGCTTTCTTT
j_gene: TRBJ1-1; abundance: .; d_gene: .; v_gene: TRBV27; CDR3aa: CASSRTGRMNTEAFF; CDR3nt: TGTGCCAGCAGTAGAACAGGGCGGATGAACACTGAAGCTTTCTTT
j_gene: TRBJ2-3; abundance: .; d_gene: .; v_gene: TRBV5-1; CDR3aa: CASGASMVPPDTQYF; CDR3nt: TGCGCCAGCGGGGCGTCAATGGTCCCTCCAGATACGCAGTATTTT
j_gene: TRBJ2-5; abundance: .; d_gene: .; v_gene: TRBV14; CDR3aa: CASSQGGETQYF; CDR3nt: TGTGCCAGCAGCCAAGGTGGTGAGACCCAGTACTTC
j_gene: TRBJ1-5; abundance: .; d_gene: .; v_gene: TRBV28; CDR3aa: CASSPRLYNQPQHF; CDR3nt: TGTGCCAGCAGTCCCCGACTCTACAATCAGCCCCAGCATTTT
j_gene: TRBJ1-5; abundance: .; d_gene: .; v_gene: TRBV19; CDR3aa: CASSMLSSGQPQHF; CDR3nt: TGTGCCAGTAGTATGTTGTCGTCGGGGCAGCCCCAGCATTTT
j_gene: TRBJ2-7; abundance: .; d_gene: TRBD2; v_gene: TRBV10-1; CDR3aa: CARPIGLAEEQYF; CDR3nt: TGCGCCAGGCCGATCGGACTAGCTGAGGAGCAGTACTTC
j_gene: TRBJ2-1; abundance: .; d_gene: .; v_gene: TRBV10-3; CDR3aa: CAISENYLQFF; CDR3nt: TGTGCCATCAGTGAAAACTACCTGCAGTTCTTC
j_gene: TRBJ2-2; abundance: .; d_gene: TRBD1; v_gene: TRBV28; CDR3aa: CASSLEQGLAGELFF; CDR3nt: TGTGCCAGCAGTTTAGAACAGGGGCTCGCCGGGGAGCTGTTTTTT
j_gene: TRBJ2-4; abundance: .; d_gene: .; v_gene: TRBV7-2; CDR3aa: CASRGTGKAKNIQYF; CDR3nt: TGTGCCAGCAGGGGAACCGGGAAAGCCAAAAACATTCAGTACTTC
j_gene: TRBJ2-7; abundance: .; d_gene: .; v_gene: TRBV5-1; CDR3aa: CASSLLGYEQYF; CDR3nt: TGCGCCAGCAGCCTGCTAGGCTACGAGCAGTACTTC
j_gene: TRBJ2-5; abundance: .; d_gene: .; v_gene: TRBV7-9; CDR3aa: CASSPYREGETQYF; CDR3nt: TGTGCCAGCAGCCCGTACAGGGAGGGTGAGACCCAGTACTTC
j_gene: TRBJ2-2; abundance: .; d_gene: TRBD2; v_gene: TRBV18; CDR3aa: CASSPPLAGGPGTGELFF; CDR3nt: TGTGCCAGCTCACCACCACTAGCGGGAGGGCCCGGAACCGGGGAGCTGTTTTTT
j_gene: TRBJ2-7; abundance: .; d_gene: .; v_gene: TRBV5-4; CDR3aa: CASSFGAGKGYEQYF; CDR3nt: TGTGCCAGCAGCTTCGGCGCGGGAAAAGGTTACGAGCAGTACTTC
j_gene: TRBJ2-5; abundance: .; d_gene: .; v_gene: TRBV5-6; CDR3aa: CASSPNAGETQYF; CDR3nt: TGTGCCAGCAGCCCTAACGCTGGAGAGACCCAGTACTTC
j_gene: TRBJ2-7; abundance: .; d_gene: .; v_gene: TRBV5-5; CDR3aa: CASSLVRESREQYF; CDR3nt: TGTGCCAGCAGCCTTGTCCGGGAGAGTAGAGAGCAGTACTTC
j_gene: TRBJ2-5; abundance: .; d_gene: .; v_gene: TRBV28; CDR3aa: CASSLVIETQYF; CDR3nt: TGTGCCAGCAGTTTAGTTATAGAGACCCAGTACTTC
j_gene: TRBJ1-4; abundance: .; d_gene: .; v_gene: TRBV5-8; CDR3aa: CASSPTVRLGKLFF; CDR3nt: TGTGCCAGCAGCCCCACCGTCCGTCTAGGAAAACTGTTTTTT
j_gene: TRBJ2-7; abundance: .; d_gene: .; v_gene: TRBV6-1; CDR3aa: CASSQTTNRVDEQYF; CDR3nt: TGTGCCAGCAGTCAAACAACCAACAGGGTAGACGAGCAGTACTTC
j_gene: TRBJ1-1; abundance: .; d_gene: .; v_gene: TRBV4-1; CDR3aa: CASSQDAPVEGWANTEAFF; CDR3nt: TGCGCCAGCAGCCAAGATGCCCCCGTAGAGGGTTGGGCTAACACTGAAGCTTTCTTT
j_gene: TRBJ1-1; abundance: few; d_gene: .; v_gene: TRBV19; CDR3aa: CASRWGATEAFF; CDR3nt: TGTGCCAGCCGCTGGGGGGCCACTGAAGCTTTCTTT
j_gene: TRBJ2-7; abundance: .; d_gene: .; v_gene: TRBV5-6; CDR3aa: CASSLTFYEQYF; CDR3nt: TGTGCCAGCAGCCTGACTTTCTACGAGCAGTACTTC
j_gene: TRBJ2-1; abundance: .; d_gene: .; v_gene: TRBV9; CDR3aa: CASSVWGQSWNEQFF; CDR3nt: TGTGCCAGCAGCGTGTGGGGGCAGTCGTGGAATGAGCAGTTCTTC
j_gene: TRBJ2-7; abundance: .; d_gene: .; v_gene: TRBV11-3; CDR3aa: CASSLDAAGAPYEQYF; CDR3nt: TGTGCCAGCAGCCTAGACGCGGCGGGGGCGCCGTACGAGCAGTACTTC
j_gene: TRBJ1-2; abundance: .; d_gene: TRBD1; v_gene: TRBV28; CDR3aa: CASSLGDRTGLNYGYTF; CDR3nt: TGTGCCAGCAGTTTGGGAGATAGGACAGGGCTAAACTATGGCTACACCTTC
j_gene: TRBJ2-3; abundance: .; d_gene: .; v_gene: TRBV29-1; CDR3aa: CSVTPNRAVAPGTQYF; CDR3nt: TGCAGCGTCACCCCCAACAGGGCTGTTGCCCCCGGTACGCAGTATTTT
j_gene: TRBJ2-5; abundance: .; d_gene: TRBD1; v_gene: TRBV18; CDR3aa: CASSSGKGATETQYF; CDR3nt: TGTGCCAGCTCATCCGGAAAGGGGGCTACTGAGACCCAGTACTTC
j_gene: TRBJ2-5; abundance: .; d_gene: .; v_gene: TRBV7-3; CDR3aa: CASSFSSGGQETQYF; CDR3nt: TGTGCCAGCAGCTTTTCGTCAGGGGGGCAAGAGACCCAGTACTTC
j_gene: TRBJ2-7; abundance: once; d_gene: TRBD2; v_gene: TRBV6-6; CDR3aa: CASSRAGLAGSEQYF; CDR3nt: TGTGCCAGCAGTAGAGCGGGACTAGCGGGTAGCGAGCAGTACTTC
j_gene: TRBJ2-1; abundance: .; d_gene: .; v_gene: TRBV19; CDR3aa: CASSDIAWRAEDNEQFF; CDR3nt: TGTGCCAGTAGCGATATCGCCTGGCGGGCCGAGGACAATGAGCAGTTCTTC
j_gene: TRBJ2-7; abundance: .; d_gene: TRBD2; v_gene: TRBV5-1; CDR3aa: CASSFSDGSGGLRTYEQYF; CDR3nt: TGCGCCAGCAGCTTTAGTGACGGGAGCGGGGGGCTACGGACCTACGAGCAGTACTTC
j_gene: TRBJ2-5; abundance: .; d_gene: .; v_gene: TRBV11-1; CDR3aa: CASSLAYPTEQETQYF; CDR3nt: TGTGCCAGCAGCTTAGCGTATCCCACAGAACAAGAGACCCAGTACTTC
j_gene: TRBJ2-2; abundance: .; d_gene: .; v_gene: TRBV7-9; CDR3aa: CASSLRARGGELFF; CDR3nt: TGTGCCAGCAGCTTAAGAGCAAGAGGCGGGGAGCTGTTTTTT